Listed below are T cell receptor gamma chains from one sample, sequenced in a study of Vδ1+ human thymocytes. TCRdb re-processed the multiplex PCR reads using CATT. The sample lists approximately 11,000 gamma-chain clones, 43% occurring once. The material sequenced was Vdelta1+ gamma-delta thymocytes from the thymus. These receptors were taken from a boy younger than two who had congenital heart surgery. Both conserved end residues are part of each CDR3. Each record gives: V gene, J gene, clone size, CDR3 protein, CDR3 DNA. Rows may omit the clone size; those that give it use once, few, many or a size class.

v_call: TRGV4
j_call: TRGJ1/TRGJ2
clone_size: -
cdr3_aa: CATWDGRFMDYKKLF
cdr3_nt: TGTGCCACCTGGGATGGGCGCTTTATGGATTATAAGAAACTCTTT

v_call: TRGV4
j_call: TRGJ1/TRGJ2
clone_size: few
cdr3_aa: CATWDLHYYKKLF
cdr3_nt: TGTGCCACCTGGGACCTTCATTATTATAAGAAACTCTTT

v_call: TRGV4
j_call: TRGJ1/TRGJ2
clone_size: -
cdr3_aa: CATWDPLYKKLF
cdr3_nt: TGTGCCACCTGGGATCCTCTTTATAAGAAACTCTTT

v_call: TRGV3
j_call: TRGJ1/TRGJ2
clone_size: -
cdr3_aa: CATWGAYYKKLF
cdr3_nt: TGTGCCACCTGGGGGGCTTATTATAAGAAACTATTT

v_call: TRGV9
j_call: TRGJ1/TRGJ2
clone_size: -
cdr3_aa: CALWEVLHYYKKLF
cdr3_nt: TGTGCCTTGTGGGAGGTCCTTCACTATTATAAGAAACTCTTT

v_call: TRGV9
j_call: TRGJ1/TRGJ2
clone_size: few
cdr3_aa: CALWEVRGDYYKKLF
cdr3_nt: TGTGCCTTGTGGGAGGTGCGAGGCGATTATTATAAGAAACTCTTT

v_call: TRGV3
j_call: TRGJP2
clone_size: -
cdr3_aa: CATWDRLAPSSDWIKTF
cdr3_nt: TGTGCCACCTGGGACAGGCTTGCCCCGAGTAGTGATTGGATCAAGACGTTT

v_call: TRGV9
j_call: TRGJ1/TRGJ2
clone_size: -
cdr3_aa: CALWGGGKKLF
cdr3_nt: TGTGCCTTGTGGGGGGGAGGTAAGAAACTCTTT

v_call: TRGV9
j_call: TRGJ1/TRGJ2
clone_size: -
cdr3_aa: CALWESYYKKLF
cdr3_nt: TGTGCCTTGTGGGAGTCTTATTATAAGAAACTCTTT

v_call: TRGV4
j_call: TRGJ1/TRGJ2
clone_size: -
cdr3_aa: CATWDGPGVDYKKLF
cdr3_nt: TGTGCCACCTGGGATGGGCCTGGAGTTGATTATAAGAAACTCTTT

v_call: TRGV9
j_call: TRGJ1/TRGJ2
clone_size: -
cdr3_aa: CALWDQRGYKKLF
cdr3_nt: TGTGCCTTGTGGGATCAACGCGGTTATAAGAAACTCTTT

v_call: TRGV9
j_call: TRGJ1/TRGJ2
clone_size: -
cdr3_aa: CALWDLDRELF
cdr3_nt: TGTGCCTTGTGGGACCTCGACCGGGAACTCTTT

v_call: TRGV4
j_call: TRGJ1/TRGJ2
clone_size: -
cdr3_aa: CATWDLTYYKKLF
cdr3_nt: TGTGCCACCTGGGATCTGACTTATTATAAGAAACTCTTT

v_call: TRGV9
j_call: TRGJ1/TRGJ2
clone_size: few
cdr3_aa: CALWDLLPRGDYKKLF
cdr3_nt: TGTGCCTTGTGGGATCTACTCCCTCGGGGGGATTATAAGAAACTCTTT

v_call: TRGV9
j_call: TRGJ1/TRGJ2
clone_size: -
cdr3_aa: CALKKGKLF
cdr3_nt: TGTGCCTTGAAAAAGGGGAAACTCTTT

v_call: TRGV3
j_call: TRGJP1
clone_size: few
cdr3_aa: CATWDRRGGWFKIF
cdr3_nt: TGTGCCACCTGGGACAGGCGAGGTGGTTGGTTCAAGATATTT

v_call: TRGV3
j_call: TRGJ1/TRGJ2
clone_size: -
cdr3_aa: CATWTQGSYKKLF
cdr3_nt: TGTGCCACCTGGACCCAGGGGAGTTATAAGAAACTCTTT

v_call: TRGV4
j_call: TRGJ1/TRGJ2
clone_size: few
cdr3_aa: CATWDPDYYKKLF
cdr3_nt: TGTGCCACCTGGGATCCGGATTATTATAAGAAACTCTTT

v_call: TRGV9
j_call: TRGJ1/TRGJ2
clone_size: few
cdr3_aa: CALWEVLWKLF
cdr3_nt: TGTGCCTTGTGGGAGGTGCTTTGGAAACTCTTT

v_call: TRGV9
j_call: TRGJ1/TRGJ2
clone_size: few
cdr3_aa: CALWEVRGTKAEKLF
cdr3_nt: TGTGCCTTGTGGGAGGTGCGCGGGACCAAAGCCGAGAAACTCTTT

v_call: TRGV9
j_call: TRGJ1/TRGJ2
clone_size: -
cdr3_aa: CALWEEIKKLF
cdr3_nt: TGTGCCCTGTGGGAGGAAATTAAGAAACTCTTT

v_call: TRGV3
j_call: TRGJ1/TRGJ2
clone_size: -
cdr3_aa: CATWDSFCYKKLF
cdr3_nt: TGTGCCACCTGGGACAGTTTTTGTTATAAGAAACTCTTT

v_call: TRGV5
j_call: TRGJ1/TRGJ2
clone_size: few
cdr3_aa: CATWTGYYKKLF
cdr3_nt: TGTGCCACCTGGACGGGGTATTATAAGAAACTCTTT

v_call: TRGV9
j_call: TRGJ1/TRGJ2
clone_size: few
cdr3_aa: CALWENHKKLF
cdr3_nt: TGTGCCTTGTGGGAGAATCATAAGAAACTCTTT

v_call: TRGV4
j_call: TRGJ1/TRGJ2
clone_size: -
cdr3_aa: CATFHYKKLF
cdr3_nt: TGTGCCACCTTTCATTATAAGAAACTCTTT

v_call: TRGV9
j_call: TRGJ1/TRGJ2
clone_size: -
cdr3_aa: CALWEVQVDDKKLF
cdr3_nt: TGTGCCTTGTGGGAGGTGCAAGTGGATGATAAGAAACTCTTT

v_call: TRGV9
j_call: TRGJ1/TRGJ2
clone_size: -
cdr3_aa: CALWDQLYKKLF
cdr3_nt: TGTGCCTTGTGGGACCAACTTTATAAGAAACTCTTT

v_call: TRGV9
j_call: TRGJ1/TRGJ2
clone_size: few
cdr3_aa: CALWEVNPKKLF
cdr3_nt: TGTGCCTTGTGGGAGGTAAACCCCAAGAAACTCTTT

v_call: TRGV4
j_call: TRGJ1/TRGJ2
clone_size: -
cdr3_aa: CATWDGPIYKKLF
cdr3_nt: TGTGCCACCTGGGATGGGCCTATTTATAAGAAACTCTTT

v_call: TRGV3
j_call: TRGJ1/TRGJ2
clone_size: few
cdr3_aa: CATWDRPCYKKLF
cdr3_nt: TGTGCCACCTGGGACAGGCCTTGTTATAAGAAACTCTTT

v_call: TRGV2
j_call: TRGJP2
clone_size: -
cdr3_aa: CATWFEVGDWIKTF
cdr3_nt: TGTGCCACCTGGTTCGAAGTAGGTGATTGGATCAAGACGTTT

v_call: TRGV2
j_call: TRGJP2
clone_size: -
cdr3_aa: CATWDGPSSDWIKTF
cdr3_nt: TGTGCCACCTGGGACGGGCCGAGTAGTGATTGGATCAAGACGTTT

v_call: TRGV3
j_call: TRGJ1/TRGJ2
clone_size: -
cdr3_aa: CATSLSHKKLF
cdr3_nt: TGTGCCACCTCCCTTTCTCATAAGAAACTCTTT

v_call: TRGV8
j_call: TRGJ1/TRGJ2
clone_size: -
cdr3_aa: CATWDHAKRRKLF
cdr3_nt: TGTGCCACCTGGGATCACGCAAAACGAAGGAAACTCTTT

v_call: TRGV3
j_call: TRGJ1/TRGJ2
clone_size: few
cdr3_aa: CATWPPYYKKLF
cdr3_nt: TGTGCCACCTGGCCCCCTTATTATAAGAAACTCTTT

v_call: TRGV9
j_call: TRGJP1
clone_size: few
cdr3_aa: CALWEVMGTGGFKIF
cdr3_nt: TGTGCCTTGTGGGAGGTAATGGGCACTGGTGGGTTCAAGATATTT

v_call: TRGV9
j_call: TRGJ1/TRGJ2
clone_size: -
cdr3_aa: CALWEVREKLF
cdr3_nt: TGTGCCTTGTGGGAGGTAAGGGAGAAACTCTTT

v_call: TRGV9
j_call: TRGJP
clone_size: -
cdr3_aa: CALWEVHKLGKKIKVF
cdr3_nt: TGTGCCTTGTGGGAGGTGCATAAGTTGGGCAAAAAAATCAAGGTATTT

v_call: TRGV8
j_call: TRGJ1/TRGJ2
clone_size: -
cdr3_aa: CATWDGDKKLF
cdr3_nt: TGTGCCACCTGGGATGGGGATAAGAAACTCTTT

v_call: TRGV9
j_call: TRGJ1/TRGJ2
clone_size: few
cdr3_aa: CALWEYYYKKLF
cdr3_nt: TGTGCCTTGTGGGAATATTATTATAAGAAACTCTTT

v_call: TRGV9
j_call: TRGJ1/TRGJ2
clone_size: few
cdr3_aa: CALWASGGNYYKKLF
cdr3_nt: TGTGCCTTGTGGGCCTCAGGGGGGAATTATTATAAGAAACTCTTT

v_call: TRGV3
j_call: TRGJ1/TRGJ2
clone_size: few
cdr3_aa: CATWDRHSYYKKLF
cdr3_nt: TGTGCCACCTGGGACAGGCATAGTTATTATAAGAAACTCTTT

v_call: TRGV9
j_call: TRGJ1/TRGJ2
clone_size: few
cdr3_aa: CALWEGWKKLF
cdr3_nt: TGTGCCTTGTGGGAGGGGTGGAAGAAACTCTTT

v_call: TRGV3
j_call: TRGJ1/TRGJ2
clone_size: few
cdr3_aa: CATWEGYKKLF
cdr3_nt: TGTGCCACCTGGGAGGGCTATAAGAAACTCTTT

v_call: TRGV9
j_call: TRGJ1/TRGJ2
clone_size: few
cdr3_aa: CALWEVMKLF
cdr3_nt: TGTGCCTTGTGGGAGGTGATGAAACTCTTT

v_call: TRGV4
j_call: TRGJP2
clone_size: -
cdr3_aa: CATWGSDWIKTF
cdr3_nt: TGTGCCACCTGGGGTAGTGATTGGATCAAGACGTTT

v_call: TRGV4
j_call: TRGJ1/TRGJ2
clone_size: -
cdr3_aa: CATWLPGAYKKLF
cdr3_nt: TGTGCCACCTGGCTCCCCGGGGCTTATAAGAAACTCTTT

v_call: TRGV9
j_call: TRGJP2
clone_size: few
cdr3_aa: CALWEVHRRSDWIKTF
cdr3_nt: TGTGCCTTGTGGGAGGTACACCGACGTAGTGATTGGATCAAGACGTTT

v_call: TRGV5
j_call: TRGJ1/TRGJ2
clone_size: few
cdr3_aa: CATWDRGYYKKLF
cdr3_nt: TGTGCCACCTGGGACAGGGGATATTATAAGAAACTCTTT

v_call: TRGV9
j_call: TRGJ1/TRGJ2
clone_size: few
cdr3_aa: CALWEVRQKLF
cdr3_nt: TGTGCCTTGTGGGAGGTGCGTCAGAAACTCTTT

v_call: TRGV2
j_call: TRGJP2
clone_size: few
cdr3_aa: CATWDGRVGDWIKTF
cdr3_nt: TGTGCCACCTGGGACGGGCGGGTTGGTGATTGGATCAAGACGTTT

v_call: TRGV9
j_call: TRGJ1/TRGJ2
clone_size: few
cdr3_aa: CALWELGYYKKLF
cdr3_nt: TGTGCCTTGTGGGAGCTGGGTTATTATAAGAAACTCTTT

v_call: TRGV4
j_call: TRGJ1/TRGJ2
clone_size: few
cdr3_aa: CATWDANYYKKLF
cdr3_nt: TGTGCCACCTGGGATGCAAATTATTATAAGAAACTCTTT

v_call: TRGV9
j_call: TRGJ1/TRGJ2
clone_size: few
cdr3_aa: CALWEFSYIGSNYYKKLF
cdr3_nt: TGTGCCTTGTGGGAGTTCTCCTACATTGGTTCGAATTATTATAAGAAACTCTTT

v_call: TRGV5
j_call: TRGJP2
clone_size: -
cdr3_aa: CATWDRRGDWIKTF
cdr3_nt: TGTGCCACCTGGGACAGGCGAGGTGATTGGATCAAGACGTTT

v_call: TRGV3
j_call: TRGJ1/TRGJ2
clone_size: few
cdr3_aa: CATWDRRPFKKLF
cdr3_nt: TGTGCCACCTGGGACAGGCGCCCTTTTAAGAAACTCTTT

v_call: TRGV9
j_call: TRGJ1/TRGJ2
clone_size: few
cdr3_aa: CALWTWSGLPNYYKKLF
cdr3_nt: TGTGCCTTGTGGACCTGGTCGGGACTGCCGAATTATTATAAGAAACTCTTT

v_call: TRGV9
j_call: TRGJ1/TRGJ2
clone_size: -
cdr3_aa: CALWDWGYYKKLF
cdr3_nt: TGTGCCTTGTGGGATTGGGGTTATTATAAGAAACTCTTT

v_call: TRGV9
j_call: TRGJ1/TRGJ2
clone_size: few
cdr3_aa: CALWEGRLYYKKLF
cdr3_nt: TGTGCCTTGTGGGAGGGGAGGCTTTATTATAAGAAACTCTTT